This TCR beta chain was sequenced in a study of cytomegalovirus exposure and HLA in healthy donors. PCR amplification relied on 60 Vbeta primers (plus 13 Jbeta primers). The method was immunoSEQ multiplex PCR; TCRdb's version includes in-frame clones alone and lacks a portion of them. The data show some 150,000 clones, 64% seen once. Study-level results: Specificity for CMV antigens was confirmed in vitro for three of the CMV-associated chains.

Regarding this clone: Its antigen remains unknown. The junction departs from germline at one end; a sequencing error may be responsible.

From germline, CDR1 is MNHNS and CDR2 SASEGT. There are 15 residues in the CDR3. Specimen: PBMCs. The TCR sequence derives from a woman in her forties in good health and CMV-seronegative. The chain recombines TRBV6-1 with TRBJ2-3; 9 bases align to TRBD1. The CDR3 DNA follows: TGTGCCAGCAGACGGGACAGGGCAAAGACAGGTACGCAGTATTTT. Translated, it gives CASRRDRAKTGTQYF.